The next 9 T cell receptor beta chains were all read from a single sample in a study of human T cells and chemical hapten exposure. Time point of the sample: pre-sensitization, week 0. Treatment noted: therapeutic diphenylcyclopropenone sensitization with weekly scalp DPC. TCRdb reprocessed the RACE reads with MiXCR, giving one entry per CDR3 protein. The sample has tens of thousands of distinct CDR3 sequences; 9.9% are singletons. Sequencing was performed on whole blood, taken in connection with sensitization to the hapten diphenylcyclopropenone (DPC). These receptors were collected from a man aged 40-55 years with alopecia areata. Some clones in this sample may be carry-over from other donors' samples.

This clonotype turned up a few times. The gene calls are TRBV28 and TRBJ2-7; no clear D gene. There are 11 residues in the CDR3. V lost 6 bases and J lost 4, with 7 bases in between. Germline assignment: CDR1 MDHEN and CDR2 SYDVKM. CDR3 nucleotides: TGTGCCAGCAGCCGAATTTACGAGCAGTACTTC. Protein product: CASSRIYEQYF.

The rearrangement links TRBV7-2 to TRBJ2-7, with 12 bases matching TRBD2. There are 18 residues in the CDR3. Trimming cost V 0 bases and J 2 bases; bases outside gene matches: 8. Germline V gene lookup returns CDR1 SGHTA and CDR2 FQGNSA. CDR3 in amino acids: CASSLAPAGLAGAYEQYF. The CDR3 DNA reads TGTGCCAGCAGCTTAGCCCCGGCGGGACTAGCGGGTGCCTACGAGCAGTACTTC. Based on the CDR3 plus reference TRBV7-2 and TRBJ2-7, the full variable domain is GAGVSQSPSNKVTEKGKDVELRCDPISGHTALYWYRQSLGQGLEFLIYFQGNSAPDKSGLPSDRFSAERTGGSVSTLTIQRTQQEDSAVYLCASSLAPAGLAGAYEQYFGPGTRLTVT.

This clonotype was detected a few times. The CDR3 protein is CASNRDREFF. CDR3 DNA: TGTGCCAGTAACCGGGACAGGGAGTTCTTC. V is TRBV25-1 and J is TRBJ2-1, with TRBD1 matching over 9 bases. Germline trimming cut 9 bases from V and 14 bases from J; bases unmatched to any gene: 5. Germline lookup yields CDR1 MGHDK and CDR2 SYGVNS. This CDR3 is 10 amino acids long. Drawing the rest from reference TRBV25-1 and TRBJ2-1, the complete variable domain is EADIYQTPRYLVIGTGKKITLECSQTMGHDKMYWYQQDPGMELHLIHYSYGVNSTEKGDLSSESTVSRIRTEHFPLTLESARPSHTSQYLCASNRDREFFGPGTRLTVL.

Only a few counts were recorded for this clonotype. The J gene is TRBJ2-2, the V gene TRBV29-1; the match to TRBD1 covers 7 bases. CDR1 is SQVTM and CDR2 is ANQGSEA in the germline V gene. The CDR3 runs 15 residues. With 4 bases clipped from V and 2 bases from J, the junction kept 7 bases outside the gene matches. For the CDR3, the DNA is TGCAGCGTTGGGACAGGCGGACGAAACACCGGGGAGCTGTTTTTT. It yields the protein CSVGTGGRNTGELFF.

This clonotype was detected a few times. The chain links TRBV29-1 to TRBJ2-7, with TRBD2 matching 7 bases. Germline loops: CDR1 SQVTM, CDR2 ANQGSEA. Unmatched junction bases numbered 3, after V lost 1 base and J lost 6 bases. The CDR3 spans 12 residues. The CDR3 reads CSVEAGGIEQYF. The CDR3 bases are TGCAGCGTTGAAGCGGGAGGAATCGAGCAGTACTTC.

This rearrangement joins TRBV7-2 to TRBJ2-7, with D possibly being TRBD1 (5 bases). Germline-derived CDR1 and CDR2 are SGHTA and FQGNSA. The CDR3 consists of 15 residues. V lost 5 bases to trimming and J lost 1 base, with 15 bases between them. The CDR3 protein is CASSPRAQKSYEQYF. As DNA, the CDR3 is TGTGCCAGCAGCCCCAGGGCCCAAAAGTCCTACGAGCAGTACTTC.

The CDR3 loop reads CASSSDRANTGELFF. The CDR3 bases are TGTGCCAGCAGTTCGGACAGGGCAAACACCGGGGAGCTGTTTTTT. The chain uses TRBV28 and TRBJ2-2; 8 bases map to TRBD1. Germline V gives CDR1 MDHEN, CDR2 SYDVKM. The J segment lost 2 bases and the V segment lost 4 bases, leaving 3 bases of the junction unmatched. This CDR3 is built from 15 residues.

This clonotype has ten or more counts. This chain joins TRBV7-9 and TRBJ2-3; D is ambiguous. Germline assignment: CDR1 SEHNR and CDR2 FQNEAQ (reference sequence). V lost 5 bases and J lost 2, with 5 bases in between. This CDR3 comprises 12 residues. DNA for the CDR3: TGTGCCAGCAGCCTGTACACAGATACGCAGTATTTT. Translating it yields CASSLYTDTQYF. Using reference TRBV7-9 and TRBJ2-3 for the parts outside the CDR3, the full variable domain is DTGVSQNPRHKITKRGQNVTFRCDPISEHNRLYWYRQTLGQGPEFLTYFQNEAQLEKSRLLSDRFSAERPKGSFSTLEIQRTEQGDSAMYLCASSLYTDTQYFGPGTRLTVL.

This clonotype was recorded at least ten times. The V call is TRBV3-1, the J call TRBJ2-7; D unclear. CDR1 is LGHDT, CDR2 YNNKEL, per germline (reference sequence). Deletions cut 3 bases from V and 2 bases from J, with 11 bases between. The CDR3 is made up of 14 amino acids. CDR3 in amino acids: CASSQGGEAYEQYF. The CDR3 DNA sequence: TGTGCCAGCAGCCAGGGTGGAGAGGCCTACGAGCAGTACTTC.